These 6 T cell receptor beta chains were all obtained from the same sample, sequenced in a study of T cell responses to AZD1222 COVID-19 vaccine. The protocol was immunoSEQ multiplex PCR, while the TCRdb copy is restricted to in-frame clones and leaves out a portion. The top ten clones hold less than 4.5% of a sample with approximately 110,000 clones, just under 90% of them seen once. Sequenced material: peripheral blood, taken on day 0 of AZD1222 vaccination. The receptors stem from an adult in good health.

The J gene is TRBJ2-2, the V gene TRBV9; tentatively, D is TRBD2 (6 bases). This CDR3 has 15 amino acids. V lost 0 bases to trimming and J lost 0 bases, with 6 bases between them. Germline CDR1 and CDR2: SGDLS and YYNGEE. CDR3 residues: CASSVAGANTGELFF. The CDR3 region has the DNA TGTGCCAGCAGCGTAGCGGGAGCGAACACCGGGGAGCTGTTTTTT.

The chain couples TRBV25-1 to TRBJ1-4; D possibly corresponds to TRBD1 (5 bases). The CDR3 loop spans 14 amino acids. Trimming shortened V by 6 bases and J by 2 bases, and 10 bases separated the two germline ends. CDR1 MGHDK and CDR2 SYGVNS come from the germline V gene. The CDR3 region has the DNA TGTGCCAGCAGGGGGGGAGGGACTAATGAAAAACTGTTTTTT. This sequence encodes CASRGGGTNEKLFF.

The chain is built from TRBV19 and TRBJ2-2; the D call may be TRBD1 or TRBD2 (5 bases each). CDR3 length: 14 residues. Trimming cost V 1 base and J 7 bases, with 10 bases left between them. Germline V gives CDR1 LNHDA, CDR2 SQIVND (reference sequence). CDR3 bases: TGTGCCAGTAGTATAGCAGGGACGAACGGGGAGCTGTTTTTT. Its translation: CASSIAGTNGELFF.

The chain is built from TRBV19 and TRBJ2-1, with D maybe TRBD1 (6 bases). Trimming cost V 2 bases and J 10 bases, with 18 bases left between them. Germline CDR1 is LNHDA and CDR2 is SQIVND (reference sequence). This CDR3 region has 15 residues. CDR3 bases: TGTGCCAGTAGTATAATGTGGTCGGGTCAGGGGGAGCAGTTCTTC. Translating gives CASSIMWSGQGEQFF.

The chain has TRBV6-5 and TRBJ1-3; 9 bases agree with TRBD1. J was trimmed by 5 bases and V by 7 bases; bases with no gene match: 9. CDR3 length: 15 amino acids. Per germline, CDR1 MNHEY and CDR2 SVGAGI. DNA of the CDR3: TGTGCCAGCACACACCTAGGACAGGGGCGAAACACCATATATTTT. Its translation is CASTHLGQGRNTIYF.

The rearrangement joins TRBV28 to TRBJ2-3, with TRBD2 matching over 11 bases. This CDR3 is built from 18 residues. The germline V gene encodes CDR1 MDHEN and CDR2 SYDVKM. The junction had 12 bases not matched to a gene; V was cut back by 2 bases and J by 5 bases. CDR3 nucleotides: TGTGCCAGCAGTTTACCCTTAACTAGCGGGGGAAATGGAGATACGCAGTATTTT. Protein product: CASSLPLTSGGNGDTQYF.